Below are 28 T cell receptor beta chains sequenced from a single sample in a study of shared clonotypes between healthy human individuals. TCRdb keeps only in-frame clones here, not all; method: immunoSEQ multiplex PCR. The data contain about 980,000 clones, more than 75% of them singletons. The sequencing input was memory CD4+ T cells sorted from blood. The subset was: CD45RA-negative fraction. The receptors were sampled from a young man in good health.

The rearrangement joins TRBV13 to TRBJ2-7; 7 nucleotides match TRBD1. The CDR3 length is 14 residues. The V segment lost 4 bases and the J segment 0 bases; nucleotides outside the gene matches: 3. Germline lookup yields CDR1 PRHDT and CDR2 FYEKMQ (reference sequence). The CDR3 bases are TGTGCCAGCAGCTCATGGGACAGCTCCTACGAGCAGTACTTC. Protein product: CASSSWDSSYEQYF. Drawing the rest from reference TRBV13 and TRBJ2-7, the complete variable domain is AAGVIQSPRHLIKEKRETATLKCYPIPRHDTVYWYQQGPGQDPQFLISFYEKMQSDKGSIPDRFSAQQFSDYHSELNMSSLELGDSALYFCASSSWDSSYEQYFGPGTRLTVT.

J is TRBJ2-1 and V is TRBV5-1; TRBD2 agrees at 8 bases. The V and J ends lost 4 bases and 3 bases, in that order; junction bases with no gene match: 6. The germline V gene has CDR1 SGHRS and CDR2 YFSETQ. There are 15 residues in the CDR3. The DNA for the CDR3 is TGCGCCAGCAGCGGGACTAGGAAAAACTACAATGAGCAGTTCTTC. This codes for CASSGTRKNYNEQFF.

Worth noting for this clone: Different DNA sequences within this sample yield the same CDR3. The CDR3 sequence: CASSLGAGANVLTF. The CDR3 DNA is TGTGCCAGTAGCCTGGGGGCAGGGGCCAACGTCCTGACTTTC. The rearrangement links TRBV19 to TRBJ2-6; possible D gene TRBD1, 6 bases. V was shortened by 6 bases and J by 4 bases, with 10 bases between the two germline ends. The CDR3 has 14 residues. From germline, CDR1 is LNHDA and CDR2 SQIVND (reference sequence).

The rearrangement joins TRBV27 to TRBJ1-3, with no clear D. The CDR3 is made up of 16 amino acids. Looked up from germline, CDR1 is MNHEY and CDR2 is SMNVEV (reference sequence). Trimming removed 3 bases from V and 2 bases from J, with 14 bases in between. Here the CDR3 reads CASSLRPETTGNTIYF. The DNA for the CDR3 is TGTGCCAGCAGTTTGCGACCTGAGACCACTGGAAACACCATATATTTT.

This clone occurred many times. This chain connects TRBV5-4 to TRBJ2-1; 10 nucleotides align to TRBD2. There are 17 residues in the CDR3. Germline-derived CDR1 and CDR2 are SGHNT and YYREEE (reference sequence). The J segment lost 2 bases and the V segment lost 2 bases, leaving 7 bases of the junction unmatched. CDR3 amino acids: CASSFLSGRLTYNEQFF. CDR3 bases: TGTGCCAGCAGCTTTCTTAGCGGGAGGCTCACCTACAATGAGCAGTTCTTC.

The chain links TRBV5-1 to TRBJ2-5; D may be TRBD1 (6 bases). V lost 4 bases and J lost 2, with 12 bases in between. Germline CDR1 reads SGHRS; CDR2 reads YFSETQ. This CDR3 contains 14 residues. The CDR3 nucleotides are TGCGCCAGCAGCCCCGGACAGATACAAGAGACCCAGTACTTC. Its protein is CASSPGQIQETQYF.

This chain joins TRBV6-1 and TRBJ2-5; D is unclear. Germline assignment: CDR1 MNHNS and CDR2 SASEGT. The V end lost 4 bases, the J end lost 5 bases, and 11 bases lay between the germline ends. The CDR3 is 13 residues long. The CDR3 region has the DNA TGTGCCAGCAGTGGGGGTTTAGGGGAGACCCAGTACTTC. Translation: CASSGGLGETQYF.

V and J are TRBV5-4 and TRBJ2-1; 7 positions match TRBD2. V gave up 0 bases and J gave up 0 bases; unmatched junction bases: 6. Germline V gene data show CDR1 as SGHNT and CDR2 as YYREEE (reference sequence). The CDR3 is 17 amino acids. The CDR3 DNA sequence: TGTGCCAGCAGCTTGGCCTTTCGCGGGAGCTCCTACAATGAGCAGTTCTTC. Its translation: CASSLAFRGSSYNEQFF.

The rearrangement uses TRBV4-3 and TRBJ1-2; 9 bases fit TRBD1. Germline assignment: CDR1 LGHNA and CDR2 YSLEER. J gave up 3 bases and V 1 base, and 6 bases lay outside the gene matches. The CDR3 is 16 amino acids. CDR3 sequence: CASSQAQTGGDYGYTF. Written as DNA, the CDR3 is TGCGCCAGCAGCCAAGCGCAGACAGGGGGGGACTATGGCTACACCTTC.

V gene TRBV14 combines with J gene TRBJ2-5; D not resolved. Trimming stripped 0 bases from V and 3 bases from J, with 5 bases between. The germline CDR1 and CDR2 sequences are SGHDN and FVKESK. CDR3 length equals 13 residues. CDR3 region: CASSQEWEETQYF. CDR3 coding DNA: TGTGCCAGCAGCCAAGAATGGGAAGAGACCCAGTACTTC. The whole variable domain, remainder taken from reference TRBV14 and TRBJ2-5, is EAGVTQFPSHSVIEKGQTVTLRCDPISGHDNLYWYRRVMGKEIKFLLHFVKESKQDESGMPNNRFLAERTGGTYSTLKVQPAELEDSGVYFCASSQEWEETQYFGPGTRLLVL.

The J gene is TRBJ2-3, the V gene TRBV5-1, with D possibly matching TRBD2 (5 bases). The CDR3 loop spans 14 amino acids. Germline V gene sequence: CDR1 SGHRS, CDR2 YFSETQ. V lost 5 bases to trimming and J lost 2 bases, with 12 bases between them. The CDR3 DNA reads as TGCGCCAGCAGACCCGGGGTCACCACAGATACGCAGTATTTT. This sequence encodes CASRPGVTTDTQYF. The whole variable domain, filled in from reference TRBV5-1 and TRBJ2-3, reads KAGVTQTPRYLIKTRGQQVTLSCSPISGHRSVSWYQQTPGQGLQFLFEYFSETQRNKGNFPGRFSGRQFSNSRSEMNVSTLELGDSALYLCASRPGVTTDTQYFGPGTRLTVL.

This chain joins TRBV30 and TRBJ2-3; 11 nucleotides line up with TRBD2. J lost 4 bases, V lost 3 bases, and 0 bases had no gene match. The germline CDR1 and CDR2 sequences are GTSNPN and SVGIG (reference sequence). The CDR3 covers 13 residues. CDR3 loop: CAWRLAGADTQYF. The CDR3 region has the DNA TGTGCCTGGAGACTAGCGGGGGCAGATACGCAGTATTTT.

DNA of the CDR3: TGTGCCAGCAGCTTGGCGCGGAGTCGAGATACGCAGTATTTT. Amino acids: CASSLARSRDTQYF. The J gene is TRBJ2-3, the V gene TRBV5-4; D is uncertain. This CDR3 region has 14 residues. CDR1 and CDR2 (germline): SGHNT, YYREEE (reference sequence). V lost 0 bases and J 5 bases, leaving 10 bases between the germline ends. Looking up the rest from reference TRBV5-4 and TRBJ2-3 gives the full variable domain: ETGVTQSPTHLIKTRGQQVTLRCSSQSGHNTVSWYQQALGQGPQFIFQYYREEENGRGNFPPRFSGLQFPNYSSELNVNALELDDSALYLCASSLARSRDTQYFGPGTRLTVL.

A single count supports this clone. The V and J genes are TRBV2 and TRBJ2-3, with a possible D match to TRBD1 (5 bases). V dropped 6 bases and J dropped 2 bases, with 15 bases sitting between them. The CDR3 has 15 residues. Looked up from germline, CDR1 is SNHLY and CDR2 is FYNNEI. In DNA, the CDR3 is TGTGCCAGCAGCGCAAGGGTCAGGGCCACAGATACGCAGTATTTT. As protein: CASSARVRATDTQYF.

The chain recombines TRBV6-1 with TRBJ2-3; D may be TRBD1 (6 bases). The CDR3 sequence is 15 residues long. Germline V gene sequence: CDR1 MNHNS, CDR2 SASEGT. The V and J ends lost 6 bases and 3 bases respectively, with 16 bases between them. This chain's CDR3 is CASRMTGWGTDTQYF. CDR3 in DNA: TGTGCCAGCAGGATGACAGGTTGGGGGACAGATACGCAGTATTTT.

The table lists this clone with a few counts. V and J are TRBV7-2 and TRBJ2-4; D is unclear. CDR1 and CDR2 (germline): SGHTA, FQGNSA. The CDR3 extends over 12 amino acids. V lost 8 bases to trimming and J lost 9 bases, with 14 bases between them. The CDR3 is CASGLGGGIQYF. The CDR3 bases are TGTGCCAGCGGTCTAGGCGGCGGCATTCAGTACTTC.

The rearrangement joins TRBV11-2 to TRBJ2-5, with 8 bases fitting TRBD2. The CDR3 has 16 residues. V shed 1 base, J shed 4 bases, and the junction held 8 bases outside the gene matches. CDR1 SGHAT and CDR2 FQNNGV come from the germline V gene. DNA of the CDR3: TGTGCCAGCAGCTTAGGGACTAGCTGGTCCCCAGAGACCCAGTACTTC. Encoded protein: CASSLGTSWSPETQYF.

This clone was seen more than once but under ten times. Here the CDR3 reads CASSWGMGTEAFF. The CDR3 DNA is TGTGCCAGCAGCTGGGGGATGGGCACTGAAGCTTTCTTT. The chain couples TRBV2 to TRBJ1-1; possibly TRBD1 for D (5 bases). Trimming took off 6 bases at V and 4 bases at J, with 12 bases between the two ends. Germline values: CDR1 SNHLY, CDR2 FYNNEI. The CDR3 is 13 residues long. Combining the CDR3 with reference TRBV2 and TRBJ1-1 gives the whole variable domain EPEVTQTPSHQVTQMGQEVILRCVPISNHLYFYWYRQILGQKVEFLVSFYNNEISEKSEIFDDQFSVERPDGSNFTLKIRSTKLEDSAMYFCASSWGMGTEAFFGQGTRLTVV.

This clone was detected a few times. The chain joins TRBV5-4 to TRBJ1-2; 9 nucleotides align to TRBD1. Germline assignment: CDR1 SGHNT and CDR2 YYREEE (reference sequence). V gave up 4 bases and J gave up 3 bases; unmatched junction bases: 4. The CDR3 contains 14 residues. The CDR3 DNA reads TGTGCCAGCAGCAGGGACAGGGTTGACTATGGCTACACCTTC. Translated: CASSRDRVDYGYTF.

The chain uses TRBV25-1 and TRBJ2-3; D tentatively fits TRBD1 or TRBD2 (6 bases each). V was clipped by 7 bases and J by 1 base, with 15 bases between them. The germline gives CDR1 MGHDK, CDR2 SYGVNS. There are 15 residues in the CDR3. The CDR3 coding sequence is TGTGCCAGCATCCCGAGGGGGGCTCGCACAGATACGCAGTATTTT. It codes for CASIPRGARTDTQYF.

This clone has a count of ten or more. CDR3 coding DNA: TGTGCCAGCTCACCCGTCGACCTTGGGGATGGCTACACCTTC. It translates to CASSPVDLGDGYTF. V usage is TRBV18 and J usage is TRBJ1-2; D remains ambiguous. Germline CDR1 reads KGHSH; CDR2 reads LQKENI. This CDR3 is built from 14 residues. V lost 3 bases to trimming and J lost 6 bases, with 14 bases between them.

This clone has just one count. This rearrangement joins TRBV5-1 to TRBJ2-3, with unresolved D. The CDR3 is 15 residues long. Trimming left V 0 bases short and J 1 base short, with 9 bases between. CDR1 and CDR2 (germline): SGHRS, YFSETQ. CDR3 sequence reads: CASSLGQIGTDTQYF. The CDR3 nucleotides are TGCGCCAGCAGCTTGGGGCAGATCGGCACAGATACGCAGTATTTT.

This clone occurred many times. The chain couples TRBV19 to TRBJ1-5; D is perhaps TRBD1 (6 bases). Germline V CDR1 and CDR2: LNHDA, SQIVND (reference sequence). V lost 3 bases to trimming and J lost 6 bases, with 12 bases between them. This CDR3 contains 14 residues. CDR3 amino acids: CASSIVQGTQPQHF. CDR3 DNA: TGTGCCAGTAGTATCGTGCAGGGGACTCAGCCCCAGCATTTT.

CDR3 residues: CAWIPGQGPNYGYTF. The CDR3 DNA sequence: TGTGCCTGGATTCCGGGACAGGGCCCTAACTATGGCTACACCTTC. The chain employs TRBV30 and TRBJ1-2; 9 bases agree with TRBD1. The trim removed 4 bases at V and 0 bases at J, leaving 6 bases unmatched. Per the germline V gene, CDR1 is GTSNPN and CDR2 is SVGIG (reference sequence). The CDR3 extends over 15 amino acids.

The CDR3 sequence is CAISPDREKGYTF. As DNA, the CDR3 is TGTGCCATCAGCCCGGACAGGGAGAAAGGCTACACCTTC. V usage is TRBV10-3 and J usage is TRBJ1-2, with TRBD1 matching 8 bases. Trimming cost V 6 bases and J 8 bases; bases outside gene matches: 8. The length of the CDR3 is 13 residues. Germline V gene lookup returns CDR1 ENHRY and CDR2 SYGVKD.

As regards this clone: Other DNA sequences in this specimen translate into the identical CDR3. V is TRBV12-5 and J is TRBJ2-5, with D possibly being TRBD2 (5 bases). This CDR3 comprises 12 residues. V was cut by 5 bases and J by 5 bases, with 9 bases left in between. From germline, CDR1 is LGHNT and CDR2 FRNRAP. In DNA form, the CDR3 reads TGTGCTAGTGGTCCGCCGGGGGAGACCCAGTACTTC. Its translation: CASGPPGETQYF.

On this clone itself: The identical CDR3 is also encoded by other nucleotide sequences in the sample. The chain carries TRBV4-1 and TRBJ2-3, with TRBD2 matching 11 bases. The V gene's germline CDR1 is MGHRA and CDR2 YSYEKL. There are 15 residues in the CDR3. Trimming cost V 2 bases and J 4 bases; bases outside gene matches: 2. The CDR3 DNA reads TGCGCCAGCAGCCAAACTAGCGGGAGATCAGATACGCAGTATTTT. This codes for CASSQTSGRSDTQYF.

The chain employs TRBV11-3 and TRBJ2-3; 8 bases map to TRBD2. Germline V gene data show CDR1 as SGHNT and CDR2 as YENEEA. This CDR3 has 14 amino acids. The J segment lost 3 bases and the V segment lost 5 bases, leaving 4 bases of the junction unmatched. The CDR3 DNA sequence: TGTGCCAGCAGCCAAGCGGGAGTAACAGATACGCAGTATTTT. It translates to CASSQAGVTDTQYF.